This T cell receptor (beta chain) was found in a study of T cell responses to AZD1222 COVID-19 vaccine. Whole-study context: Pooled in the analysis were second doses at about 4 or about 12 weeks. Notes on the study in general: Nearly half of spike-specific TCRs reportedly target variant regions that are unmutated in the B.1.351 and B.1.1.7 variants. Distributed over spike, vaccine-associated CD4 TCRs predominated at 160-218 and 743-854. Repertoire sampling was restricted to post-peak T cell response timepoints.

Trimming took 4 bases from V and 1 from J, leaving 7 bases between them. Germline CDR1 and CDR2: LNHDA and SQIVND (reference sequence). This CDR3 is built from 13 residues. TCRdb's copy holds only in-frame clones and misses some; the assay was immunoSEQ multiplex PCR. The sample contains approximately 130,000 clones, 80% to 95% of which appear only once. With respect to this clone: Its antigen is not known.

This TCR was recovered from an adult in good health. The chain has TRBV19 and TRBJ1-1; D possibly corresponds to TRBD1 (6 bases). Sample: peripheral blood, taken on day 0 of AZD1222 vaccination. The CDR3 coding sequence is TGTGCCAGTAGTAGGACAGAGAACACTGAAGCTTTCTTT. This gives the protein CASSRTENTEAFF.